This T cell receptor (beta chain) was sequenced in a study of blood T cell repertoires in COVID-19. Study in general: PBMCs, B-cell-depleted T cells, or T cells were the source of the cDNA or gDNA that made up the material.

Germline V CDR1 and CDR2: ENHRY, SYGVKD. The V and J ends lost 4 bases and 2 bases, in that order; junction bases with no gene match: 3. The CDR3 covers 16 residues. In the original analysis: It was from reference gene primer amplification that nucleated cell counts were estimated. Method: immunoSEQ multiplex PCR; TCRdb's copy keeps in-frame clones and lacks some. Clonal size and the V and J genes are those of that table, whereas D and trimming came from the DNA. The top ten clones hold under 4% of a sample with 450,000 to 500,000 clones, approximately 83% of them seen once. The TCR originated in a human donor in a cohort sampled during active COVID-19. The specimen sequenced was peripheral blood. The chain has TRBV10-3 and TRBJ2-3; TRBD2 aligns across 13 bases. As DNA, the CDR3 is TGTGCCATCAGTGGAACTAGCGGGAGGGCCACAGATACGCAGTATTTT. Translated, it gives CAISGTSGRATDTQYF.